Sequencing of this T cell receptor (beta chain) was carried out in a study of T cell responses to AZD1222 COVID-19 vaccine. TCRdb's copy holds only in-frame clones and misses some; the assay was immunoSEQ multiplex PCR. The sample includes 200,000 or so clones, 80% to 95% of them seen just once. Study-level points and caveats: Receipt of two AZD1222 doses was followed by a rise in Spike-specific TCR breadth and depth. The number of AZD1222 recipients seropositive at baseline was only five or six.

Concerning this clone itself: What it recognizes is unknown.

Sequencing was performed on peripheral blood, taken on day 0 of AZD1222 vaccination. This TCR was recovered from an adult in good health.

The CDR3 DNA reads as TGTGCCAGCAGCGACGTTGGGGGGGTGACTGAAGCTTTCTTT. This gives the protein CASSDVGGVTEAFF. This rearrangement joins TRBV7-2 to TRBJ1-1; D perhaps matches TRBD1 (5 bases). The ends were cut back, 5 bases at V and 5 bases at J, with 15 bases in the middle. There are 14 residues in the CDR3. Germline V gene data show CDR1 as SGHTA and CDR2 as FQGNSA.